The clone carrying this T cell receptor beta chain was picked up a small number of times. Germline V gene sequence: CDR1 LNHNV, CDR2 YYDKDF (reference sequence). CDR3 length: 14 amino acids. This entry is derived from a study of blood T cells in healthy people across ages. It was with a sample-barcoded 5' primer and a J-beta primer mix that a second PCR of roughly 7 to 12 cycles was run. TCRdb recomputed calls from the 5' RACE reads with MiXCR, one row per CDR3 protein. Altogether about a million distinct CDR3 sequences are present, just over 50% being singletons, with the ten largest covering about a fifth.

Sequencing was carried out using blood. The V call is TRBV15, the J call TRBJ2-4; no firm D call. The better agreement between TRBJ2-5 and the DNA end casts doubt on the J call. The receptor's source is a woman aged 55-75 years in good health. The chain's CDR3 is CATSREPLAETQYF. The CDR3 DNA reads TGTGCCACCAGCAGAGAACCGCTGGCAGAGACCCAGTACTTC.